This T cell receptor beta chain was sequenced during a study of CD8+CD57+ T cells in acquired aplastic anemia. The overall study: On average, sorted CD4+ and CD8+ cells gave roughly 3 ug of DNA.

Findings of the study overall: Patients and controls had in common approximately 28 CD8+ CDR3 sequences.

Deletions cut 6 bases from V and 2 bases from J, with 7 bases between. Per germline, CDR1 SGHVS and CDR2 FNYEAQ. The CDR3 totals 12 residues. TCR beta VDJ and CDR3 profiles were obtained from a genomic DNA template. In TCRdb, the reads were re-called with MiXCR into one record per CDR3 protein. The table records approximately 81,000 distinct CDR3 sequences, approximately 46% of them present only once. About this clonotype: The antigen remains unidentified.

The chain has TRBV7-6 and TRBJ2-5; D remains ambiguous. The specimen sequenced was sorted CD4+, CD8+, or CD8+CD57+ T cells (not recorded which) from PBMCs. The TCR sequence derives from a human donor in good health, serving as a control. This CDR3 is CASSHGQETQYF. The CDR3 DNA reads as TGTGCCAGCAGTCATGGACAAGAGACCCAGTACTTC.